This T cell receptor beta chain is from a study of blood T cell repertoires in COVID-19. The wider study: Acute-phase and convalescent COVID-19 samples originated in the United States, Italy and Spain.

Here immunoSEQ multiplex PCR was the method, and the copy in TCRdb shows in-frame clones only, minus some. The sample lists roughly 230,000 clones, approximately 90% occurring once. The clonotype comes from a man between 65 and 80 years old with acute or convalescent COVID-19. Sequenced: peripheral blood.

This chain's CDR3 is CASSYSRGTGASPFF. As DNA, the CDR3 is TGTGCCAGCAGTTACAGCCGGGGGACAGGGGCTTCCCCTTTCTTT. This chain uses TRBV6-6 with TRBJ1-1, with 10 bases fitting TRBD1. CDR3 size: 15 residues. In germline, CDR1 is MNHNY, CDR2 SVGAGI (reference sequence). Unmatched junction bases numbered 12, after V lost 2 bases and J lost 12 bases.